The T cell receptor (beta chain) under discussion was sequenced for a study of blood T cell repertoires in COVID-19. Study-wide context: Sample material is recorded as cDNA or gDNA derived from T cells, B-cell-depleted T cells, or PBMCs.

In the original analysis: Reference gene primer amplification yielded estimated nucleated cell counts. Sequencing used immunoSEQ multiplex PCR; TCRdb keeps in-frame clones, though not all of them. That table is the source of V, J and clone size, and D and trimming were worked out from the DNA. The repertoire consists of some 400,000 clones, with about 90% occurring once and the leading ten covering more than 9%. The V gene end was trimmed by 3 bases and the J gene end by 7 bases; junction bases not matched to a gene: 7. This CDR3 is 15 amino acids long. Germline V gives CDR1 SGHTS, CDR2 YDEGEE. This clonotype was sampled from a woman in her twenties or thirties with COVID-19, enrolled during active disease. Material: peripheral blood. The J gene is TRBJ2-1, the V gene TRBV5-8; TRBD2 aligns across 10 bases. The CDR3 nucleotides read TGTGCCAGCAGCTCTAGGACTAGCGGTTTGAATGAGCAGTTCTTC. Protein product: CASSSRTSGLNEQFF.